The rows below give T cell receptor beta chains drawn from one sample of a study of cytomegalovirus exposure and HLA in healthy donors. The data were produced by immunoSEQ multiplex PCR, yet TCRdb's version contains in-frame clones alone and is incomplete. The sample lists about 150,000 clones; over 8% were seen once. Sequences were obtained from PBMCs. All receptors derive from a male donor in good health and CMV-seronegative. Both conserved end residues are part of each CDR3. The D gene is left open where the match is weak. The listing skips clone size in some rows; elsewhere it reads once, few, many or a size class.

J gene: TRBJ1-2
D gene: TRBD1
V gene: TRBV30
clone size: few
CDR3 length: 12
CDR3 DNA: TGTGCCTGGGACAGGGGGCGGTCTGGCTACACCTTC
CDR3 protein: CAWDRGRSGYTF

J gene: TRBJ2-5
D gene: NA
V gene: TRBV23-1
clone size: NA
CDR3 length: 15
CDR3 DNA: TGCGCCAGCAGTCAAGCATCGGTCGACCAAGAGACCCAGTACTTC
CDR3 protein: CASSQASVDQETQYF

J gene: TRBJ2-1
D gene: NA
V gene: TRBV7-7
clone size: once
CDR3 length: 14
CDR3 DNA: TGTGCTAGCAGCTCCCTAGCCCCATACAATGAGCAGTTCTTC
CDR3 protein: CASSSLAPYNEQFF

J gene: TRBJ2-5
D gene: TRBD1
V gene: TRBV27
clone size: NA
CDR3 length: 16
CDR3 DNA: TGTGCCAGCAGTTCCCTAGGGGACAGGGGGTTCGAGACCCAGTACTTC
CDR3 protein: CASSSLGDRGFETQYF

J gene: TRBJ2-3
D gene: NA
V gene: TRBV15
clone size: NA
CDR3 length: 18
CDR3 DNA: TGTGCCACCAGCAGAGGGGGGGAGGAGCAGGCCACCCCAGATACGCAGTATTTT
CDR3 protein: CATSRGGEEQATPDTQYF

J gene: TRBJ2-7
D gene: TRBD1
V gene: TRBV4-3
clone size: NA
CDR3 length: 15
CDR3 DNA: TGCGCCAGCAGCCAAGATCGACAGGGCTCCTACGAGCAGTACTTC
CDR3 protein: CASSQDRQGSYEQYF

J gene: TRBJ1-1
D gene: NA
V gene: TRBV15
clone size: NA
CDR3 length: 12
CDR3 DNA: TGTGCCACCAGCTCCAAGAGCACTGAAGCTTTCTTT
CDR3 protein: CATSSKSTEAFF

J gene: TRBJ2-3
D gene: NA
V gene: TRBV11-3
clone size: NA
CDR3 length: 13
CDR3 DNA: TGTGCCAGCAGCTCCCCGGGCACAGATACGCAGTATTTT
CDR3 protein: CASSSPGTDTQYF

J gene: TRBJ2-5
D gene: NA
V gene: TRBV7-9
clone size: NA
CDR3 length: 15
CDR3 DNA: TGTGCCAGCAGCTTAATTGAGGGCAGCCAAGAGACCCAGTACTTC
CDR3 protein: CASSLIEGSQETQYF

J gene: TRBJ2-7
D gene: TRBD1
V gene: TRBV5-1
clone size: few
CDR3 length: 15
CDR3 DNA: TGCGCCAGCAGCTTTGGACAGGGACAAGTTTTCGAGCAGTACTTC
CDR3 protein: CASSFGQGQVFEQYF

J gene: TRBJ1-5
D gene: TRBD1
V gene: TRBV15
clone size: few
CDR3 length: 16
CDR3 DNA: TGTGCCACCAGCAGAGTGACAGGGGGTTTTATTCAGCCCCAGCATTTT
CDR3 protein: CATSRVTGGFIQPQHF

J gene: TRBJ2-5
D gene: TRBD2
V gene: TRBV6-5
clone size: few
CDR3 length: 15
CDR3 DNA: TGTGCCAGCAGCCCCTCGGGGGGGGATCAAGAGACCCAGTACTTC
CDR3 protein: CASSPSGGDQETQYF

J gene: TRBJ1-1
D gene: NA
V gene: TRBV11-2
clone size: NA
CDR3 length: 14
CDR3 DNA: TGTGCCAGCAGCTCTTATACGGTGAACACTGAAGCTTTCTTT
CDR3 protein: CASSSYTVNTEAFF

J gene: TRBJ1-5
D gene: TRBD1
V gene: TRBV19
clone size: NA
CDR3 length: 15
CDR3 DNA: TGTGCCACAAGACAGGGGGCGGGAGGAAATCAGCCCCAGCATTTT
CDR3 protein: CATRQGAGGNQPQHF

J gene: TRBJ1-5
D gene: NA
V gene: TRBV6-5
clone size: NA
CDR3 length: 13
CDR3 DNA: TGTGCCAGCAGTTACGCCCTAAATCAGCCCCAGCATTTT
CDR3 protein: CASSYALNQPQHF

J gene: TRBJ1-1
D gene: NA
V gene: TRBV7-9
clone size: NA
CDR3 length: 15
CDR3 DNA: TGTGCCAGCAGCTTAGAGGCCAGGAAGAACACTGAAGCTTTCTTT
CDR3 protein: CASSLEARKNTEAFF

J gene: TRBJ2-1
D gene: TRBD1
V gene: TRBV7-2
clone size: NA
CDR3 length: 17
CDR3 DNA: TGTGCCAGCAGCCCCAGGGGAGGGGGACAGGGAACCAATGAGCAGTTCTTC
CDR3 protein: CASSPRGGGQGTNEQFF

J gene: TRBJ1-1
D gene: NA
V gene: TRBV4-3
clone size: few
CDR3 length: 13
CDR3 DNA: TGCGCCAGCAGCCAAGGTCCGGGCACTGAAGCTTTCTTT
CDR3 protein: CASSQGPGTEAFF

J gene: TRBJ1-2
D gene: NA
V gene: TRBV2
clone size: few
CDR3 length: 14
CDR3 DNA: TGTGCCAGCAGTGAAGCAACAGCTAACTATGGCTACACCTTC
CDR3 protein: CASSEATANYGYTF

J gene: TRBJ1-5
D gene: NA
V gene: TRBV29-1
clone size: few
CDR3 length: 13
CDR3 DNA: TGCAGCGTTGCGGGGGGGTACAATCAGCCCCAGCATTTT
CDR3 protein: CSVAGGYNQPQHF

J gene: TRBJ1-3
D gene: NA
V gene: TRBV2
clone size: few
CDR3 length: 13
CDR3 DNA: TGTGCCAGCAAACAGGACTCTGGAAACACCATATATTTT
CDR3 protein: CASKQDSGNTIYF

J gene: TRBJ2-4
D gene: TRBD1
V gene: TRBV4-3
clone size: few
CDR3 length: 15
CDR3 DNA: TGCGCCAGCAGCCGCAAAAGGGACAGGGGAGACATTCAGTACTTC
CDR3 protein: CASSRKRDRGDIQYF

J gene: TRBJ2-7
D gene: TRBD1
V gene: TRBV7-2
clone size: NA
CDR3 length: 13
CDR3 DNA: TGTGCCAGCAGACAGACAGGGTTCTACGAGCAGTACTTC
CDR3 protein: CASRQTGFYEQYF

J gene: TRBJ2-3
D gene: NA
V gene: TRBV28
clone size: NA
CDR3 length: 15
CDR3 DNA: TGTGCCAGCAGTTTATACGGCGGGGGCACAGATACGCAGTATTTT
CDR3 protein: CASSLYGGGTDTQYF

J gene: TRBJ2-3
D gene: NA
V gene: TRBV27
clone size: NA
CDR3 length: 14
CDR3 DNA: TGTGCCAGCAGTTTATCAGACTCTACCGATACGCAGTATTTT
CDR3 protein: CASSLSDSTDTQYF

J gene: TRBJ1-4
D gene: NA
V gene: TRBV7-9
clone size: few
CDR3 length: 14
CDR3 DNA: TGTGCCAGCAGCTTAACGGGGGCTAATGAAAAACTGTTTTTT
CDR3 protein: CASSLTGANEKLFF

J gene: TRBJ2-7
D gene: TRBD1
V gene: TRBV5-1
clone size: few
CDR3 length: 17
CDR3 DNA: TGCGCCAGCAGCTTCCCGACAGGGCTAGGGGACTCCTACGAGCAGTACTTC
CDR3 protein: CASSFPTGLGDSYEQYF

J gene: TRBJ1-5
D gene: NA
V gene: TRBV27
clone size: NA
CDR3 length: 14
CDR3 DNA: TGTGCCAGCAGTTTTGCAGGTAGCAATCAGCCCCAGCATTTT
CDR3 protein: CASSFAGSNQPQHF

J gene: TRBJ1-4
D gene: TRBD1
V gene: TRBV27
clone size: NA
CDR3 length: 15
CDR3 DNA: TGTGCCAGCAGTATCAGGGGGCAGTCTAATGAAAAACTGTTTTTT
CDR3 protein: CASSIRGQSNEKLFF

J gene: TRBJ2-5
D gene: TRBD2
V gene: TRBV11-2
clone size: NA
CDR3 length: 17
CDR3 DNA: TGTGCCAGCAGCCCCTACGAGGTGCGGGAGGGCCGAGAGACCCAGTACTTC
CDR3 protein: CASSPYEVREGRETQYF

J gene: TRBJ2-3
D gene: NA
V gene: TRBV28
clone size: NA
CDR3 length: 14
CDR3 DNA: TGTGCCAGCAGTTTGCCGAGACTAGGGGATACGCAGTATTTT
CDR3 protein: CASSLPRLGDTQYF

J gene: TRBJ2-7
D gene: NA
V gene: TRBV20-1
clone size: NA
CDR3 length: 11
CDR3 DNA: TGCAGTGCTATATTCGGGGTCGAGCAGTACTTC
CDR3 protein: CSAIFGVEQYF

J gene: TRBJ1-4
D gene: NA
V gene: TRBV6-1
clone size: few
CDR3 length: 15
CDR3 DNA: TGTGCCAGCAGAGCAGGGACGGGGGGAGAGGAAAAACTGTTTTTT
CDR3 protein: CASRAGTGGEEKLFF

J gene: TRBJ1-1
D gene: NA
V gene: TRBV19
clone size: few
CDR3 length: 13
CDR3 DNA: TGTGCCAGTAGTATGACAGAAAACACTGAAGCTTTCTTT
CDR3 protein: CASSMTENTEAFF

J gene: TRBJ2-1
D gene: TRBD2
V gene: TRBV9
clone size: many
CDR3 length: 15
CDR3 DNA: TGTGCCAGCAGCACCAGGGACTATTTACTGAATGAGCAGTTCTTC
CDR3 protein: CASSTRDYLLNEQFF

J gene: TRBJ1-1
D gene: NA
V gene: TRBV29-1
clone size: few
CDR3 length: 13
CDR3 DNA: TGCAGCGCCCGCCGGGACATAAACACTGAAGCTTTCTTT
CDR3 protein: CSARRDINTEAFF

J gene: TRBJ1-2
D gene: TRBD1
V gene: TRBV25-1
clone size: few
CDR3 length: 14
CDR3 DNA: TGTGCCAGCAGTTCTGGGACAGGGATTGATGGCTACACCTTC
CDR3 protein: CASSSGTGIDGYTF

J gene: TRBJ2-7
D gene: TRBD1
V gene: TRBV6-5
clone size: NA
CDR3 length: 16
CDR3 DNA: TGTGCCAGCAGTTACCATTGGGGGGGACAGGGGTACGAGCGGTACTTC
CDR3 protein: CASSYHWGGQGYERYF

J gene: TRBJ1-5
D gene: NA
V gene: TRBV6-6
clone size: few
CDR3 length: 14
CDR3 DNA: TGTGCCAGCACCCTTGATGTGAGAGGACAGCCCCGGCATTTT
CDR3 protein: CASTLDVRGQPRHF

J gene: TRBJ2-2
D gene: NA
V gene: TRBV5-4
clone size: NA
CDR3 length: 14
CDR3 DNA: TGTGCCAGTGGCTACAGGGTGGGCACCGGGGAGCTGTTTTTT
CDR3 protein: CASGYRVGTGELFF